These 27 T cell receptor beta chains were all obtained from the same sample, sequenced in a study of blood T cells in healthy people across ages (dated by TCRdb to between 2015 and 2016). The method was 5' RACE. TCRdb lists the instrument as Illumina HiSeq 2500. The second PCR ran for roughly 6 to 11 cycles and used a J-beta primer mix along with a sample-barcoded 5' primer. TCRdb applied fastp at Q25 and MiXCR to the public reads, then kept only in-frame beta chains. Identical CDR3 protein sequences are pooled into one entry, listed with their most common genes and DNA. The sample records about 640,000 distinct CDR3 sequences, 58% of which are singletons. The ten largest clones add up to about two fifths of the sample. Material: blood. These receptor sequences come from a man between 60 and 70 years old in good health.

This clonotype was counted once. The rearrangement joins TRBV20-1 to TRBJ2-7; possibly TRBD1 or TRBD2 for D (6 bases each). CDR3 length equals 12 residues. The germline V gene has CDR1 DFQATT and CDR2 SNEGSKA (reference sequence). V shed 6 bases and J shed 4 bases, with 13 bases lying between them. The CDR3 region has the DNA TGCAGTGCCCCGGGGGCCTCATACGAGCAGTACTTC. Its protein is CSAPGASYEQYF.

This clonotype was found a few times. The chain uses TRBV20-1 and TRBJ2-7; TRBD2 matches at 14 bases. The junction had 6 bases not matched to a gene; V was cut back by 3 bases and J by 2 bases. Germline CDR1 is DFQATT and CDR2 is SNEGSKA (reference sequence). This CDR3 spans 16 amino acids. The CDR3: CSASGLAGGQAYEQYF. The CDR3 DNA reads as TGCAGTGCTAGCGGACTAGCGGGGGGCCAAGCCTACGAGCAGTACTTC.

V usage is TRBV18 and J usage is TRBJ1-3; D ambiguous. Germline lookup yields CDR1 KGHSH and CDR2 LQKENI. V gave up 2 bases and J gave up 3 bases, with 8 bases separating them. The CDR3 covers 14 residues. CDR3 DNA sequence: TGTGCCAGCTCACCAACCCCGATTGGAAACACCATATATTTT. This sequence encodes CASSPTPIGNTIYF.

The chain joins TRBV4-1 to TRBJ2-7; tentatively, D is TRBD1 (5 bases). Trimming cost V 1 base and J 4 bases, with 14 bases left between them. The V gene's germline CDR1 is MGHRA and CDR2 YSYEKL. The CDR3 has 15 residues. The CDR3 DNA follows: TGCGCCAGCAGCCAAGGCCCAGGGATGGGTTACGAGCAGTACTTC. This gives the protein CASSQGPGMGYEQYF.

In its sample, this clonotype was seen a few times. The chain couples TRBV5-1 to TRBJ2-5, with a tentative D call TRBD1 (6 bases). The CDR3 is 17 amino acids. V lost 0 bases to trimming and J lost 0 bases, with 15 bases between them. Looked up from germline, CDR1 is SGHRS and CDR2 is YFSETQ. CDR3 region: CASSLEQGRLHQETQYF. DNA of the CDR3: TGCGCCAGCAGCTTGGAGCAGGGGAGATTGCACCAAGAGACCCAGTACTTC.

The chain has TRBV29-1 and TRBJ1-2; D is unresolved. Trimming left V 2 bases short and J 7 bases short, with 8 bases between. This CDR3 is 11 amino acids long. The germline CDR1 and CDR2 sequences are SQVTM and ANQGSEA. Written as DNA, the CDR3 is TGCAGCGTTGAATGGGCCGGTGGCTACACCTTC. It yields the protein CSVEWAGGYTF.

The V gene is TRBV9, the J gene TRBJ2-1; 7 bases are shared with TRBD2. The trim removed 0 bases at V and 6 bases at J, leaving 6 bases unmatched. There are 15 residues in the CDR3. CDR1 and CDR2 from the germline V gene are SGDLS and YYNGEE. The CDR3 sequence is CASSVGGGPGNEQFF. CDR3 in DNA: TGTGCCAGCAGCGTAGGGGGGGGACCTGGCAATGAGCAGTTCTTC.

The chain employs TRBV6-2 or TRBV6-3 and TRBJ1-2; D is unresolved. Per the germline V gene, CDR1 is MNHEY and CDR2 is SVGEGT. V gave up 0 bases and J gave up 4 bases, with 12 bases separating them. This CDR3 is 15 amino acids long. The CDR3 nucleotides are TGTGCCAGCAGTTACTCCATGGGGAGACTCTATGGCTACACCTTC. Protein product: CASSYSMGRLYGYTF.

The chain uses TRBV3-1 and TRBJ1-6; 7 bases are shared with TRBD1. Germline trimming cut 3 bases from V and 7 bases from J; bases unmatched to any gene: 6. The germline V gene has CDR1 LGHDT and CDR2 YNNKEL (reference sequence). The CDR3 has 15 residues. The DNA for the CDR3 is TGTGCCAGCAGCCACACCAGGGGGGGAAATTCACCCCTCCACTTT. It translates to CASSHTRGGNSPLHF.

This clonotype occurred a few times. The CDR3 spells CASSVGTGETQYF. As DNA, the CDR3 is TGTGCCAGCAGCGTCGGGACAGGAGAGACCCAGTACTTC. This sequence joins TRBV9 and TRBJ2-5; TRBD1 matches 8 bases. V dropped 2 bases and J dropped 4; count of bases not matched to a gene: 1. The CDR3 contains 13 residues. Germline V CDR1 and CDR2: SGDLS, YYNGEE.

This clonotype was found a few times. This chain links TRBV29-1 with TRBJ2-5; a weak D match, TRBD2 (6 bases). Deletions cut 3 bases from V and 4 bases from J, with 12 bases between. Germline V gene data show CDR1 as SQVTM and CDR2 as ANQGSEA. The CDR3 length is 13 residues. The CDR3 sequence is CSVDGLARETQYF. Written as DNA, the CDR3 is TGCAGCGTTGATGGGCTAGCGAGAGAGACCCAGTACTTC.

The chain couples TRBV3-1 to TRBJ2-5; 8 bases match TRBD2. The CDR3 sequence is 17 residues long. Per germline, CDR1 LGHDT and CDR2 YNNKEL (reference sequence). After removal of 2 bases from V and 2 bases from J, the junction contained 10 bases not matched to a gene. DNA of the CDR3: TGTGCCAGCAGCCAATTGGCGGGGGGCGTAAGACAAGAGACCCAGTACTTC. It is translated as CASSQLAGGVRQETQYF.

V and J are TRBV7-2 and TRBJ2-5; D may match TRBD1 or TRBD2 (5 bases each). The CDR3 totals 15 residues. Germline CDR1 SGHTA, CDR2 FQGNSA. V was pared by 2 bases and J by 0 bases, with 10 bases between. CDR3 in amino acids: CASSLQGPYQETQYF. The DNA for the CDR3 is TGTGCCAGCAGCTTACAGGGACCGTACCAAGAGACCCAGTACTTC.

The chain has TRBV5-6 and TRBJ1-6; 7 positions match TRBD1. Germline values: CDR1 SGHDT, CDR2 YYEEEE. This CDR3 comprises 16 residues. V lost 3 bases, J lost 0 bases, and 3 bases stayed unmatched. The CDR3 region has the DNA TGTGCCAGCAGCTGGGGACAGAGCTCCTATAATTCACCCCTCCACTTT. Amino acid sequence: CASSWGQSSYNSPLHF. Using reference TRBV5-6 and TRBJ1-6 for the parts outside the CDR3, the full variable domain is DAGVTQSPTHLIKTRGQQVTLRCSPKSGHDTVSWYQQALGQGPQFIFQYYEEEERQRGNFPDRFSGHQFPNYSSELNVNALLLGDSALYLCASSWGQSSYNSPLHFGNGTRLTVT.

The chain uses TRBV6-2 or TRBV6-3 and TRBJ1-4, with D perhaps TRBD1 (5 bases). The CDR3 is 14 amino acids. The ends were cut back, 6 bases at V and 8 bases at J, with 16 bases in the middle. Looked up from germline, CDR1 is MNHEY and CDR2 is SVGEGT. The CDR3 DNA reads as TGTGCCAGCAGACCCTTAGGGGTAGGGGAAAAACTGTTTTTT. It specifies CASRPLGVGEKLFF.

This clonotype was recorded a few times. This chain uses TRBV5-4 with TRBJ2-5; perhaps TRBD2 as D (6 bases). TRBJ2-7 matches the DNA end more closely, so the J call is doubtful. Per the germline V gene, CDR1 is SGHNT and CDR2 is YYREEE (reference sequence). This CDR3 contains 14 residues. CDR3 residues: CASSYRGAGGEQYF. The CDR3 DNA is TGTGCCAGCAGCTATAGGGGAGCCGGGGGCGAGCAGTACTTC.

V usage is TRBV12-3 or TRBV12-4 and J usage is TRBJ2-5; 10 bases are a match to TRBD1. The V segment lost 5 bases and the J segment 3 bases; nucleotides outside the gene matches: 3. The CDR3 has 14 amino acids. Written as DNA, the CDR3 is TGTGCCAGCAGTCTGACAGGGGGCGAAGAGACCCAGTACTTC. It yields the protein CASSLTGGEETQYF.

The chain carries TRBV29-1 and TRBJ2-7, with a tentative D call TRBD1 (5 bases). The CDR3 extends over 12 amino acids. Germline V gene lookup returns CDR1 SQVTM and CDR2 ANQGSEA. The ends were cut back, 5 bases at V and 4 bases at J, with 12 bases in the middle. Written as DNA, the CDR3 is TGCAGCGTTATCAGGGCCGGTTACGAGCAGTACTTC. Translated: CSVIRAGYEQYF.

In regard to this clonotype: One junction end does not reproduce the germline sequence, and a read error may be involved. The chain uses TRBV28 and TRBJ2-3; 9 nucleotides align to TRBD2. CDR1 and CDR2 (germline): MDHEN, SYDVKM. The CDR3 extends over 17 amino acids. The chain's CDR3 is CASSILAGTRRTDTQYF. CDR3 nucleotide sequence: TGCGCCAGCAGTATTCTAGCGGGGACCCGACGCACAGATACGCAGTATTTT.

This rearrangement joins TRBV24-1 to TRBJ2-3, with TRBD2 matching 7 bases. In germline, CDR1 is KGHDR, CDR2 SFDVKD. V was pared by 1 base and J by 1 base, with 7 bases of the junction left unmatched. The length of the CDR3 is 17 residues. This CDR3 reads CATSDFGDAGGTDTQYF. Here the CDR3 DNA reads TGTGCCACCAGTGATTTCGGCGACGCGGGGGGCACAGATACGCAGTATTTT.

There are a few counts of this clonotype. The V gene is TRBV5-6, the J gene TRBJ2-1; possible D gene TRBD2, 5 bases. The CDR3 covers 15 residues. V was pared by 6 bases and J by 4 bases, with 17 bases between. The germline CDR1 and CDR2 sequences are SGHDT and YYEEEE. The CDR3 bases are TGTGCCAGCACTAATACGGGGTCTAAGTACAATGAGCAGTTCTTC. Translated: CASTNTGSKYNEQFF.

The chain carries TRBV10-1 and TRBJ1-2; TRBD1 aligns across 7 bases. The CDR3 covers 13 residues. V trimming: 2 bases; J trimming: 4 bases; junction bases outside the gene matches: 1. Germline CDR1 and CDR2: WNHNN and SYGVQD (reference sequence). CDR3 region: CASSERTGYGYTF. The CDR3 region has the DNA TGCGCCAGCAGTGAGAGGACAGGCTATGGCTACACCTTC.

In its sample, this clonotype was seen a few times. V is TRBV29-1 and J is TRBJ2-3, with TRBD2 matching 7 bases. Looked up from germline, CDR1 is SQVTM and CDR2 is ANQGSEA. There are 14 residues in the CDR3. The V and J ends lost 4 bases and 1 base, in that order; junction bases with no gene match: 5. CDR3 residues: CSVGAAGGTDTQYF. CDR3 DNA: TGCAGCGTTGGGGCCGCGGGGGGCACAGATACGCAGTATTTT.

The chain links TRBV12-3 or TRBV12-4 to TRBJ2-1, with a weak D call TRBD1 (7 bases). This CDR3 comprises 16 residues. V gave up 6 bases and J gave up 7 bases, with 22 bases separating them. The CDR3 nucleotides read TGTGCCAGCAGCGCACGCAGGGGGGCAGGTGGAAATGAGCAGTTCTTC. It codes for CASSARRGAGGNEQFF.

This clonotype was picked up a small number of times. The V and J genes are TRBV12-3 or TRBV12-4 and TRBJ2-3, with 7 bases identical to TRBD2. Losses at the gene ends were 0 bases for V and 0 bases for J; bases not matched to a gene: 0. This CDR3 is 15 amino acids long. DNA of the CDR3: TGTGCCAGCAGTTTAGCGCGGGGGAGCACAGATACGCAGTATTTT. Its protein product is CASSLARGSTDTQYF.

The genes are TRBV7-9 and TRBJ1-1; D gene unclear. The CDR3 consists of 15 residues. The V end lost 1 base, the J end lost 2 bases, and 11 bases lay between the germline ends. Germline CDR1 and CDR2: SEHNR and FQNEAQ (reference sequence). CDR3 residues: CASSLESHPNTEAFF. DNA for the CDR3: TGTGCCAGCAGCTTAGAGTCTCACCCAAACACTGAAGCTTTCTTT.

The chain links TRBV5-1 to TRBJ2-6; no clear D. V was shortened by 0 bases and J by 2 bases, with 12 bases between the two germline ends. Germline V gene data show CDR1 as SGHRS and CDR2 as YFSETQ. The CDR3 extends over 17 amino acids. CDR3 nucleotide sequence: TGCGCCAGCAGCTTGGGGAGATCCCTGACTGGGGCCAACGTCCTGACTTTC. Amino acid sequence: CASSLGRSLTGANVLTF.